The clone carrying this TCR beta chain was seen more than once but under ten times. Antigen: not known. This record comes from a study of molecular identifiers for immune sequencing clone quantification. Naive CD8 library inputs spanned roughly 17,000 to 1,100,000 sorted cells and 10%, 30% or 50% RNA. The CDR3 sequence is 16 residues long. The trim removed 4 bases at V and 7 bases at J, leaving 13 bases unmatched. CDR1 and CDR2 (germline): MNHEY, SVGAGI. Findings and limits, study-wide: Identical TCR molecules that share a barcode could lead to an underestimation of highly expanded clone sizes. Clonotypes topping 20 RNA copies carried over 97% of effector molecules but under 1% of naive ones.

Methods described previously were used for bulk TCR libraries, and listed TCR primers were applied. TCRdb ran MiXCR on the PCR reads and lists one entry per CDR3 protein. The table lists about 330,000 distinct CDR3 sequences, about 22% of them singletons. The sequencing input was naive CD8+ T cells from blood, with Jurkat cell RNA spiked in. Subset denoted: FACS-sorted CD8+CD4-CCR7+CD45RA+ naive T cells. The source is a human donor in good health. Some libraries in this study had Jurkat cell RNA spiked in. V is TRBV6-5 and J is TRBJ2-1; the match to TRBD2 covers 7 bases. The CDR3 reads CASSSPGEGPKNEQFF. Written as DNA, the CDR3 is TGTGCCAGCAGTTCCCCCGGGGAGGGCCCTAAGAATGAGCAGTTCTTC.